This passage covers 9 T cell receptor beta chains from one sample sequenced in a study of cytomegalovirus exposure and HLA in healthy donors (dated by TCRdb to 2016 to 2017). Library creation used the immunoSEQ multiplex PCR assay. The multiplex PCR relied on a mix of 60 forward primers for TCR Vbeta segments and 13 reverse primers for TCR Jbeta segments. Held by TCRdb, this immuneACCESS table contains in-frame sequences only and omits some clones. Under half of the omission traces to an unresolved V gene where checked; the cause of the rest is unknown. Recorded for this sample are 150,000 or so clones; around 74% of them occurred a single time. 2% to 2.5% of the sample is held by the ten biggest clonotypes. Material for sequencing was PBMCs. The receptors shown here come from a female donor in good health and CMV-seronegative.

The table lists this clone with a few counts. The chain links TRBV29-1 to TRBJ1-2; 7 positions match TRBD1. The CDR3 sequence is 12 residues long. From germline, CDR1 is SQVTM and CDR2 ANQGSEA. CDR3 sequence reads: CSGGQASYGYTF. CDR3 nucleotide sequence: TGCAGTGGAGGACAGGCAAGCTATGGCTACACCTTC.

This chain uses TRBV6-1 with TRBJ1-5, with 8 positions matching TRBD1. Germline CDR1 MNHNS, CDR2 SASEGT. V was pared by 2 bases and J by 7 bases, with 10 bases of the junction left unmatched. The CDR3 covers 16 residues. The DNA of the CDR3 is TGTGCCAGCAGTGAAAGTAGTCAGGGGGCACGGCAGCCCCAGCATTTT. It is translated as CASSESSQGARQPQHF.

The chain joins TRBV19 to TRBJ2-7; TRBD1 matches 8 bases. V shed 5 bases and J 2 bases; nucleotides not matched to a gene: 5. CDR1 and CDR2 from the germline V gene are LNHDA and SQIVND (reference sequence). The CDR3 runs to 14 residues. CDR3 nucleotides: TGTGCCAGTAGTGCCCGGGACAGGACCTACGAGCAGTACTTC. Its translation is CASSARDRTYEQYF.

This sequence joins TRBV7-9 and TRBJ1-3, with D maybe TRBD1 (5 bases). The CDR3 covers 16 residues. V was trimmed by 3 bases and J by 0 bases, leaving 12 bases between them. Per germline, CDR1 SEHNR and CDR2 FQNEAQ (reference sequence). The CDR3 protein is CASSFGAGSSGNTIYF. The CDR3, as DNA: TGTGCCAGCAGCTTCGGCGCAGGGTCCTCTGGAAACACCATATATTTT.

A remark on this clone: In the same sample, other DNA sequences code for this CDR3. The rearrangement uses TRBV6-5 and TRBJ2-7, with TRBD1 matching over 9 bases. Per the germline V gene, CDR1 is MNHEY and CDR2 is SVGAGI. The CDR3 sequence is 15 residues long. Unmatched junction bases numbered 4, after V lost 0 bases and J lost 4 bases. CDR3 amino acids: CASSYSGTGSYEQYF. The CDR3 bases are TGTGCCAGCAGTTACTCGGGGACAGGGTCGTACGAGCAGTACTTC.

The chain recombines TRBV7-6 with TRBJ2-3; no firm D call. Germline assignment: CDR1 SGHVS and CDR2 FNYEAQ. The CDR3 covers 12 residues. V shed 5 bases and J shed 0 bases, with 3 bases lying between them. The CDR3, as DNA: TGTGCCAGCAGCCTCAGCACAGATACGCAGTATTTT. This sequence encodes CASSLSTDTQYF.

This chain uses TRBV5-1 with TRBJ2-5; 14 bases align to TRBD2. The CDR3 has 23 amino acids. Losses at the gene ends were 0 bases for V and 1 base for J; bases not matched to a gene: 20. Germline V gene sequence: CDR1 SGHRS, CDR2 YFSETQ. CDR3 sequence reads: CASSLAGTSGGTGRLQPQETQYF. In DNA form, the CDR3 reads TGCGCCAGCAGCTTGGCCGGGACTAGCGGGGGAACGGGACGGTTGCAACCCCAAGAGACCCAGTACTTC.

The chain is built from TRBV5-1 and TRBJ2-2; possible D gene TRBD2, 6 bases. Trimming removed 2 bases from V and 5 bases from J, with 13 bases in between. Germline CDR1 is SGHRS and CDR2 is YFSETQ. This CDR3 has 15 residues. CDR3 DNA sequence: TGCGCCAGCAGCTTAGGGACTCTGAGAACCGGGGAGCTGTTTTTT. This codes for CASSLGTLRTGELFF.

This clone was counted between two and nine times. The chain carries TRBV4-2 and TRBJ2-5; TRBD2 matches 7 bases. Germline CDR1 is LGHNA and CDR2 is YNFKEQ. This CDR3 contains 16 residues. The V and J ends lost 1 base and 3 bases, in that order; junction bases with no gene match: 8. The CDR3 region is CASSQVGGDAEETQYF. The CDR3 region has the DNA TGTGCCAGCAGCCAAGTGGGGGGGGACGCCGAAGAGACCCAGTACTTC.